These 23 T cell receptor beta chains were sequenced from one sample in a study of blood T cell repertoires in COVID-19. This table comes from immunoSEQ multiplex PCR, and its TCRdb copy is limited to in-frame clones, with some not included. Of about 130,000 clones in the sample, about 86% were seen once. The source material was peripheral blood. The receptors come from a woman of 80 years or more with acute or convalescent COVID-19.

The chain joins TRBV18 to TRBJ1-6; tentative D call: TRBD1 (5 bases). Trimming took off 3 bases at V and 8 bases at J, with 14 bases between the two ends. CDR1 is KGHSH and CDR2 is LQKENI in the germline V gene. The CDR3 sequence is 15 residues long. This CDR3 reads CASSPWKQGDSPLHF. CDR3 DNA sequence: TGTGCCAGCTCACCCTGGAAACAAGGGGATTCACCCCTCCACTTT.

The chain carries TRBV11-2 and TRBJ1-2; D remains unclear. This CDR3 region has 14 residues. V lost 0 bases and J lost 4, with 9 bases in between. CDR1 and CDR2 from the germline V gene are SGHAT and FQNNGV. The CDR3 DNA is TGTGCCAGCAGCTTAGATTGGTTGAGCTATGGCTACACCTTC. It encodes CASSLDWLSYGYTF.

J is TRBJ2-1 and V is TRBV7-9; 13 bases align to TRBD2. CDR3 length equals 18 residues. Trimming cost V 2 bases and J 3 bases; bases outside gene matches: 7. CDR1 is SEHNR, CDR2 FQNEAQ, per germline (reference sequence). The CDR3 DNA is TGTGCCAGCAGCTTAAAGGGGGGACTAGCGGGGTACTACAATGAGCAGTTCTTC. This gives the protein CASSLKGGLAGYYNEQFF.

This clone was observed once. This chain links TRBV18 with TRBJ1-1; D is undetermined. The germline V gene encodes CDR1 KGHSH and CDR2 LQKENI. Trimming stripped 3 bases from V and 5 bases from J, with 13 bases between. This CDR3 has 14 amino acids. This chain's CDR3 is CASSPVTRVTEAFF. The CDR3 nucleotides are TGTGCCAGCTCACCGGTGACCCGGGTGACTGAAGCTTTCTTT. The full variable domain, completed using reference TRBV18 and TRBJ1-1, is NAGVMQNPRHLVRRRGQEARLRCSPMKGHSHVYWYRQLPEEGLKFMVYLQKENIIDESGMPKERFSAEFPKEGPSILRIQQVVRGDSAAYFCASSPVTRVTEAFFGQGTRLTVV.

This sequence joins TRBV10-1 and TRBJ2-1; D not resolved. CDR1 and CDR2 from the germline V gene are WNHNN and SYGVQD (reference sequence). This CDR3 region has 14 residues. Deletions cut 2 bases from V and 5 bases from J, with 10 bases between. The CDR3 DNA reads TGCGCCAGCAGTGAGGCGGCTTTCGACAATGAGCAGTTCTTC. The encoded protein is CASSEAAFDNEQFF.

The chain uses TRBV29-1 and TRBJ1-1, with 7 bases that match TRBD1. The CDR3 length is 11 residues. Per germline, CDR1 SQVTM and CDR2 ANQGSEA. In DNA, the CDR3 is TGCAGTACAGGGGAGCGGACTGAAGCTTTCTTT. Translation: CSTGERTEAFF.

V and J are TRBV27 and TRBJ1-4; no clear D gene. The CDR3 runs to 14 residues. Trimming took 7 bases from V and 7 from J, leaving 16 bases between them. Germline V lookup: CDR1 MNHEY, CDR2 SMNVEV (reference sequence). DNA of the CDR3: TGTGCCAGCAACGGAGGAGGCTATAGTGAAAAACTGTTTTTT. Its protein is CASNGGGYSEKLFF.

The J gene is TRBJ1-6, the V gene TRBV6-5; TRBD1 matches 9 bases. Germline V gene sequence: CDR1 MNHEY, CDR2 SVGAGI. The J segment lost 8 bases and the V segment lost 5 bases, leaving 7 bases of the junction unmatched. This CDR3 region has 15 residues. DNA for the CDR3: TGTGCCAGCAGTCGGGACAGGGACGAGGATTCACCCCTCCACTTT. Protein sequence: CASSRDRDEDSPLHF.

The chain links TRBV11-2 to TRBJ1-4; D unclear. V gave up 2 bases and J gave up 7 bases, with 11 bases separating them. The CDR3 totals 14 residues. Germline values: CDR1 SGHAT, CDR2 FQNNGV. CDR3 sequence reads: CASSLLGGFEKLFF. The CDR3 region has the DNA TGTGCCAGCAGCTTATTAGGCGGATTTGAAAAACTGTTTTTT.

The chain employs TRBV11-2 and TRBJ2-7, with 9 nucleotides matching TRBD2. CDR1 SGHAT and CDR2 FQNNGV come from the germline V gene. V was clipped by 1 base and J by 4 bases; unmatched bases: 8. The CDR3 is made up of 16 amino acids. Written as DNA, the CDR3 is TGTGCCAGCAGCTTAGTTGGCACTAGCGGGCGTTACGAGCAGTACTTC. Protein: CASSLVGTSGRYEQYF.

The chain recombines TRBV18 with TRBJ2-7; D is undetermined. This CDR3 has 13 amino acids. V dropped 3 bases and J dropped 3 bases, with 9 bases sitting between them. CDR1 is KGHSH, CDR2 LQKENI, per germline. CDR3: CASSPGGGYEQYF. For the CDR3, the DNA is TGTGCCAGCTCACCCGGTGGTGGCTACGAGCAGTACTTC.

The genes are TRBV19 and TRBJ2-3; maybe TRBD2 (5 bases). The CDR3 has 17 residues. From germline, CDR1 is LNHDA and CDR2 SQIVND (reference sequence). Trimming removed 3 bases at V and 2 bases at J, with 18 bases between. CDR3 bases: TGTGCCAGTAGTATGGGAGCCACCTCGTTAAACACAGATACGCAGTATTTT. It yields the protein CASSMGATSLNTDTQYF.

V usage is TRBV9 and J usage is TRBJ2-3, with a possible D match to TRBD1 (6 bases). CDR1 is SGDLS and CDR2 is YYNGEE in the germline V gene. This CDR3 has 15 amino acids. Deletions cut 3 bases from V and 0 bases from J, with 11 bases between. The DNA of the CDR3 is TGTGCCAGCAGCGCCCGGGACACAAGCACAGATACGCAGTATTTT. Amino acid sequence: CASSARDTSTDTQYF.

The genes are TRBV2 and TRBJ1-5, with TRBD1 matching 7 bases. V shed 4 bases, J shed 5 bases, and the junction held 11 bases outside the gene matches. The germline CDR1 and CDR2 sequences are SNHLY and FYNNEI. The CDR3 covers 16 residues. The CDR3 sequence is CASSVGSQQGYQPQHF. The DNA for the CDR3 is TGTGCCAGCAGTGTTGGTTCCCAACAGGGGTATCAGCCCCAGCATTTT.

The genes are TRBV2 and TRBJ2-2, with D tentatively TRBD2 (6 bases). Looked up from germline, CDR1 is SNHLY and CDR2 is FYNNEI. With 10 bases removed from V and 5 bases from J, the gap between germline ends came to 14 bases. This CDR3 contains 13 residues. The CDR3 DNA follows: TGTGCCAATTTGCGGCGGGAAACCGGGGAGCTGTTTTTT. Residues: CANLRRETGELFF.

This chain joins TRBV9 and TRBJ2-5; 9 nucleotides align to TRBD1. J lost 4 bases, V lost 1 base, and 5 bases had no gene match. This CDR3 region has 15 residues. The germline gives CDR1 SGDLS, CDR2 YYNGEE. This CDR3 reads CASSVWDRVGETQYF. In DNA form, the CDR3 reads TGTGCCAGCAGCGTATGGGACAGGGTAGGAGAGACCCAGTACTTC.

This clone was detected only once. The rearrangement joins TRBV24-1 to TRBJ1-5; weak D call: TRBD1 (5 bases). The CDR3 contains 13 residues. V was cut by 0 bases and J by 14 bases, with 13 bases left in between. Per the germline V gene, CDR1 is KGHDR and CDR2 is SFDVKD. CDR3 nucleotide sequence: TGTGCCACCAGTGATTTGATTCGTGGACAAGAGCATTTT. It codes for CATSDLIRGQEHF.

The chain employs TRBV21-1 and TRBJ2-7; the table gives TRBD1 as D, unverified against the DNA. TRBV21-1 is a pseudogene segment. The CDR3 is 17 amino acids. This CDR3 is CASSKVTAPGDIYEQYF. The CDR3, as DNA: TGTGCCAGCAGCAAAGTAACAGCGCCAGGGGATATCTACGAGCAGTACTTC.

This clone was picked up a small number of times. The J gene is TRBJ1-3, the V gene TRBV4-3; D not resolved. The CDR3 has 16 amino acids. From germline, CDR1 is LGHNA and CDR2 YSLEER. Trimming removed 4 bases from V and 4 bases from J, with 17 bases in between. DNA of the CDR3: TGCGCCAGCAGCCCCAAGGGAGGGCTTGAAGGAAACACCATATATTTT. This encodes CASSPKGGLEGNTIYF.

This sequence joins TRBV19 and TRBJ1-5; 12 nucleotides agree with TRBD1. The CDR3 has 18 amino acids. Unmatched junction bases numbered 10, after V lost 3 bases and J lost 4 bases. The V gene's germline CDR1 is LNHDA and CDR2 SQIVND (reference sequence). Written as DNA, the CDR3 is TGTGCCAGTAGTATCGGGAAGGGACAGGGGGCGCGTAATCAGCCCCAGCATTTT. Translation gives CASSIGKGQGARNQPQHF. The whole variable domain, filled in from reference TRBV19 and TRBJ1-5, reads DGGITQSPKYLFRKEGQNVTLSCEQNLNHDAMYWYRQDPGQGLRLIYYSQIVNDFQKGDIAEGYSVSREKKESFPLTVTSAQKNPTAFYLCASSIGKGQGARNQPQHFGDGTRLSIL.

The V gene is TRBV7-9, the J gene TRBJ1-2; 7 nucleotides align to TRBD1. Germline assignment: CDR1 SEHNR and CDR2 FQNEAQ (reference sequence). The CDR3 is 13 amino acids. Trimming at V came to 5 bases and at J to 5 bases, leaving 5 bases not matched to a gene. The CDR3 loop reads CASSPSTGYGYTF. In DNA, the CDR3 is TGTGCCAGCAGCCCCTCGACAGGGTATGGCTACACCTTC.

The gene calls are TRBV4-1 and TRBJ1-1, with unresolved D. The germline V gene has CDR1 MGHRA and CDR2 YSYEKL. CDR3 length equals 12 residues. Trimming cost V 1 base and J 11 bases, with 11 bases left between them. CDR3 nucleotide sequence: TGCGCCAGCAGCCAAGCGGACCGGAGGGCTTTCTTT. It codes for CASSQADRRAFF.

The chain links TRBV7-9 to TRBJ2-5; weak D call: TRBD1 (5 bases). Between the trimmed V and J ends, which lost 6 bases and 4 bases, there was a span of 15 bases. In germline, CDR1 is SEHNR, CDR2 FQNEAQ (reference sequence). This CDR3 spans 14 amino acids. The CDR3 coding sequence is TGTGCCAGCAGTCCCGACAGTAGGCTAGAGACCCAGTACTTC. Its translation is CASSPDSRLETQYF.